These 32 T cell receptor beta chains originate from one sample sequenced in a study of shared clonotypes between healthy human individuals. Produced via immunoSEQ multiplex PCR; TCRdb's table is partial and in-frame only. This sample yields millions of clones, of which approximately 90% are seen a single time; 0.14% belongs to the top ten. Material: naive CD4+ T cells sorted from blood. The subset here: CD45RA+ positively selected. Receptors were obtained from a man aged 18 to 29 in good health.

This clone is a singleton in its sample. The chain combines TRBV29-1 with TRBJ2-3; D remains ambiguous. Trimming pared 0 bases from V and 4 bases from J, leaving 11 bases between. This CDR3 spans 14 amino acids. Germline V gene data show CDR1 as SQVTM and CDR2 as ANQGSEA. The CDR3 loop reads CSVEDNSVSDTQYF. In DNA form, the CDR3 reads TGCAGCGTTGAAGATAACTCAGTCTCAGATACGCAGTATTTT.

This rearrangement joins TRBV10-2 to TRBJ2-1; D is unresolved. From germline, CDR1 is WSHSY and CDR2 SAAADI. V lost 0 bases and J lost 9, with 9 bases in between. This CDR3 has 13 amino acids. CDR3 in DNA: TGCGCCAGCAGTGAGTCGGTAGCCGGTGAGCAGTTCTTC. Its translation is CASSESVAGEQFF.

The rearrangement joins TRBV5-1 to TRBJ2-3; D gene unclear. Trimming removed 0 bases at V and 3 bases at J, with 8 bases between. Germline CDR1 is SGHRS and CDR2 is YFSETQ. The CDR3 sequence is 14 residues long. CDR3 bases: TGCGCCAGCAGCTTGGTTCCTCGGACAGATACGCAGTATTTT. Its protein is CASSLVPRTDTQYF. The whole variable domain, filled in from reference TRBV5-1 and TRBJ2-3, reads KAGVTQTPRYLIKTRGQQVTLSCSPISGHRSVSWYQQTPGQGLQFLFEYFSETQRNKGNFPGRFSGRQFSNSRSEMNVSTLELGDSALYLCASSLVPRTDTQYFGPGTRLTVL.

This clone has only one observation. Other nucleotide sequences in the sample specify the same CDR3. The genes are TRBV6-5 and TRBJ1-2; D remains ambiguous. Trimming took 0 bases from V and 5 from J, leaving 4 bases between them. Germline values: CDR1 MNHEY, CDR2 SVGAGI. This CDR3 contains 12 residues. CDR3 protein: CASSYSGYGYTF. The DNA of the CDR3 is TGTGCCAGCAGTTACTCGGGGTATGGCTACACCTTC.

On this clone itself: Different DNA sequences within this sample yield the same CDR3. The genes are TRBV7-9 and TRBJ2-2; 7 positions agree with TRBD1. V gave up 3 bases and J gave up 4 bases; unmatched junction bases: 5. This CDR3 is 15 amino acids long. CDR1 is SEHNR, CDR2 FQNEAQ, per germline (reference sequence). The CDR3 nucleotides are TGTGCCAGCAGCTTGGCGGCAGGGGGCACCGGGGAGCTGTTTTTT. Amino acid sequence: CASSLAAGGTGELFF.

This clone was recorded once. The V gene is TRBV9, the J gene TRBJ1-3; 8 bases are shared with TRBD1. This CDR3 has 17 residues. V lost 0 bases and J lost 5; bases outside the gene matches: 10. Germline CDR1 reads SGDLS; CDR2 reads YYNGEE. Here the CDR3 reads CASSVAEVQGVRNTIYF. The CDR3 DNA sequence: TGTGCCAGCAGCGTAGCTGAAGTACAGGGGGTTAGAAACACCATATATTTT. The entire variable domain, with the rest obtained from reference TRBV9 and TRBJ1-3, is as follows: DSGVTQTPKHLITATGQRVTLRCSPRSGDLSVYWYQQSLDQGLQFLIQYYNGEERAKGNILERFSAQQFPDLHSELNLSSLELGDSALYFCASSVAEVQGVRNTIYFGEGSWLTVV.

This clone appeared a few times. This sample includes further DNA sequences coding for the same CDR3. The rearrangement uses TRBV18 and TRBJ2-5; D not resolved. V was clipped by 2 bases and J by 1 base, with 2 bases between them. Per germline, CDR1 KGHSH and CDR2 LQKENI. The CDR3 has 12 amino acids. This CDR3 reads CASSPGQETQYF. DNA of the CDR3: TGTGCCAGCTCACCAGGCCAAGAGACCCAGTACTTC.

This clone was recorded only once. The V and J genes are TRBV6-1 and TRBJ1-3; D is ambiguous. Between the trimmed V and J ends, which lost 10 bases and 7 bases, there was a span of 11 bases. The CDR3 has 11 residues. Germline V lookup: CDR1 MNHNS, CDR2 SASEGT. The CDR3 loop is CATYHVNTIYF. CDR3 DNA sequence: TGTGCCACTTACCATGTCAACACCATATATTTT.

The V call is TRBV30, the J call TRBJ1-2; D remains ambiguous. This CDR3 spans 14 amino acids. Germline V gene sequence: CDR1 GTSNPN, CDR2 SVGIG (reference sequence). Between the trimmed V and J ends, which lost 5 bases and 2 bases, there was a span of 15 bases. The CDR3 protein is CAWLTENGNYGYTF. The DNA of the CDR3 is TGTGCCTGGTTGACCGAGAACGGGAACTATGGCTACACCTTC.

The J gene is TRBJ2-7, the V gene TRBV27; maybe TRBD1 (5 bases). V lost 5 bases and J lost 0, with 8 bases in between. This CDR3 spans 13 amino acids. Germline V gene sequence: CDR1 MNHEY, CDR2 SMNVEV (reference sequence). DNA for the CDR3: TGTGCCAGCAGTCGACAGAACTCCTACGAGCAGTACTTC. This codes for CASSRQNSYEQYF.

This chain links TRBV9 with TRBJ1-2; D might be TRBD1 (5 bases). The CDR3 totals 16 residues. The germline V gene encodes CDR1 SGDLS and CDR2 YYNGEE. V lost 3 bases to trimming and J lost 2 bases, with 17 bases between them. CDR3 nucleotides: TGTGCCAGCAGCGCTGGACGGGGCAATCAGAACTATGGCTACACCTTC. Protein product: CASSAGRGNQNYGYTF.

The chain is built from TRBV14 and TRBJ1-2; D is possibly TRBD1 (5 bases). Trimming removed 6 bases at V and 1 base at J, with 18 bases between. Germline CDR1 and CDR2: SGHDN and FVKESK. The CDR3 contains 16 residues. CDR3 sequence: CASSKREGTFNYGYTF. For the CDR3, the DNA is TGTGCCAGCAGTAAAAGGGAGGGGACCTTTAACTATGGCTACACCTTC.

The rearrangement uses TRBV4-3 and TRBJ1-3; D not resolved. Germline V gives CDR1 LGHNA, CDR2 YSLEER. The V end lost 0 bases, the J end lost 0 bases, and 9 bases lay between the germline ends. The CDR3 sequence is 16 residues long. The CDR3 DNA follows: TGCGCCAGCAGCCAAGACAGTATGGGCTCTGGAAACACCATATATTTT. It yields the protein CASSQDSMGSGNTIYF.

This clone was observed a single time. CDR3 in DNA: TGTGCCAGCAGTCAAGGGCAGGGATACACCTTC. It codes for CASSQGQGYTF. The chain employs TRBV6-5 and TRBJ1-2; possibly TRBD1 for D (5 bases). CDR1 is MNHEY, CDR2 SVGAGI, per germline. The length of the CDR3 is 11 residues. Trimming pared 5 bases from V and 11 bases from J, leaving 12 bases between.

Points on this clone: Other DNA sequences from this sample encode an identical CDR3 as well. The chain links TRBV6-6 to TRBJ1-5; D not certain. This CDR3 comprises 11 residues. Germline CDR1 and CDR2: MNHNY and SVGAGI (reference sequence). Trimming pared 6 bases from V and 1 base from J, leaving 1 base between. The CDR3 sequence: CASRSNQPQHF. As DNA, the CDR3 is TGTGCCAGCAGGAGCAATCAGCCCCAGCATTTT.

In its sample, this clone was seen a few times. The same CDR3 can be traced to other DNA sequences in this sample. The chain combines TRBV19 with TRBJ1-2, with D uncertain. CDR1 and CDR2 from the germline V gene are LNHDA and SQIVND (reference sequence). The CDR3 sequence is 14 residues long. Trimming stripped 0 bases from V and 0 bases from J, with 5 bases between. Here the CDR3 reads CASSIEGTNYGYTF. For the CDR3, the DNA is TGTGCCAGTAGTATAGAGGGGACTAACTATGGCTACACCTTC. The whole variable domain, filled in from reference TRBV19 and TRBJ1-2, reads DGGITQSPKYLFRKEGQNVTLSCEQNLNHDAMYWYRQDPGQGLRLIYYSQIVNDFQKGDIAEGYSVSREKKESFPLTVTSAQKNPTAFYLCASSIEGTNYGYTFGSGTRLTVV.

This chain uses TRBV5-5 with TRBJ2-5, with 13 bases that match TRBD2. V lost 6 bases to trimming and J lost 12 bases; unmatched junction nucleotides: 8. Germline CDR1 reads SGHKS; CDR2 reads YYEKEE (reference sequence). This CDR3 spans 13 amino acids. The CDR3 coding sequence is TGTGCCAGCATCGTGACTAGCGGGGGGTCGGAGTACTTC. This encodes CASIVTSGGSEYF.

Regarding this clone: In the same sample, other DNA sequences code for this CDR3. The CDR3 protein is CASSSPGQGPYEQYF. The CDR3, as DNA: TGTGCCAGCAGCTCACCGGGACAGGGGCCTTACGAGCAGTACTTC. V usage is TRBV7-2 and J usage is TRBJ2-7; TRBD1 aligns across 10 bases. With V trimmed by 4 bases and J by 4 bases, 7 bases remained unmatched. The CDR3 extends over 15 amino acids. CDR1 is SGHTA, CDR2 FQGNSA, per germline.

V gene TRBV29-1 combines with J gene TRBJ2-5, with 8 bases fitting TRBD1. V lost 6 bases, J lost 2 bases, and 5 bases stayed unmatched. CDR3 length: 13 amino acids. Germline lookup yields CDR1 SQVTM and CDR2 ANQGSEA. The DNA for the CDR3 is TGCAGCGTCGACAGGGGTTTACAAGAGACCCAGTACTTC. It encodes CSVDRGLQETQYF. The full variable domain, in which reference TRBV29-1 and TRBJ2-5 provide the parts outside the CDR3, is SAVISQKPSRDICQRGTSLTIQCQVDSQVTMMFWYRQQPGQSLTLIATANQGSEATYESGFVIDKFPISRPNLTFSTLTVSNMSPEDSSIYLCSVDRGLQETQYFGPGTRLLVL.

CDR3 loop: CAITRLETDTQYF. The CDR3 DNA sequence: TGTGCCATCACCAGACTAGAGACAGATACGCAGTATTTT. This sequence joins TRBV10-3 and TRBJ2-3, with TRBD2 as a possible D gene (6 bases). Between the trimmed V and J ends, which lost 7 bases and 3 bases, there was a span of 11 bases. This CDR3 spans 13 amino acids. Germline assignment: CDR1 ENHRY and CDR2 SYGVKD.

The CDR3 DNA is TGTGCCAGCAGCGTAGAGCCAGGGTCAACAGATACGCAGTATTTT. This codes for CASSVEPGSTDTQYF. V and J are TRBV9 and TRBJ2-3; a weak D match, TRBD1 (5 bases). This CDR3 has 15 residues. Trimming removed 0 bases at V and 3 bases at J, with 11 bases between. Germline-derived CDR1 and CDR2 are SGDLS and YYNGEE. The entire variable domain, with the rest obtained from reference TRBV9 and TRBJ2-3, is as follows: DSGVTQTPKHLITATGQRVTLRCSPRSGDLSVYWYQQSLDQGLQFLIQYYNGEERAKGNILERFSAQQFPDLHSELNLSSLELGDSALYFCASSVEPGSTDTQYFGPGTRLTVL.

The J gene is TRBJ1-3, the V gene TRBV5-1; tentatively, D is TRBD1 (6 bases). The CDR3 totals 14 residues. Germline V gene data show CDR1 as SGHRS and CDR2 as YFSETQ. The ends were cut back, 0 bases at V and 8 bases at J, with 12 bases in the middle. The CDR3 nucleotides read TGCGCCAGCAGCTTGGATCCAGGGGACGACACCATATATTTT. It yields the protein CASSLDPGDDTIYF. The entire variable domain, with the rest obtained from reference TRBV5-1 and TRBJ1-3, is as follows: KAGVTQTPRYLIKTRGQQVTLSCSPISGHRSVSWYQQTPGQGLQFLFEYFSETQRNKGNFPGRFSGRQFSNSRSEMNVSTLELGDSALYLCASSLDPGDDTIYFGEGSWLTVV.

Note on this clone: Other DNA sequences in this specimen translate into the identical CDR3. The genes are TRBV7-2 and TRBJ2-1; 12 bases agree with TRBD2. Germline values: CDR1 SGHTA, CDR2 FQGNSA. This CDR3 has 16 residues. The V and J ends lost 0 bases and 3 bases, in that order; junction bases with no gene match: 0. Written as DNA, the CDR3 is TGTGCCAGCAGCTTAGCGACTAGCGGGAGCTACAATGAGCAGTTCTTC. As protein: CASSLATSGSYNEQFF. Together with reference TRBV7-2 and TRBJ2-1, the CDR3 gives the full variable domain: GAGVSQSPSNKVTEKGKDVELRCDPISGHTALYWYRQSLGQGLEFLIYFQGNSAPDKSGLPSDRFSAERTGGSVSTLTIQRTQQEDSAVYLCASSLATSGSYNEQFFGPGTRLTVL.

This chain connects TRBV5-5 to TRBJ2-7; D gene uncertain. Trimming removed 4 bases from V and 4 bases from J, with 12 bases in between. Germline V lookup: CDR1 SGHKS, CDR2 YYEKEE (reference sequence). The CDR3 runs 13 residues. CDR3 bases: TGTGCCAGCAGCCGAACGAATAGTTACGAGCAGTACTTC. Translated, it gives CASSRTNSYEQYF.

As concerns this clone: The identical CDR3 is also encoded by other nucleotide sequences in the sample. This chain links TRBV6-5 with TRBJ2-7; TRBD1 matches at 9 bases. J lost 6 bases, V lost 6 bases, and 6 bases had no gene match. Germline CDR1 reads MNHEY; CDR2 reads SVGAGI. The CDR3 runs 13 residues. CDR3 DNA: TGTGCCAGCAGGGGGACAGGGAGAGGCGAGCAGTACTTC. This sequence encodes CASRGTGRGEQYF.

This chain uses TRBV5-4 with TRBJ1-3; D is unclear. V lost 3 bases and J lost 1, with 8 bases in between. The V gene's germline CDR1 is SGHNT and CDR2 YYREEE (reference sequence). CDR3 length equals 14 residues. CDR3 sequence reads: CASSSWDSGNTIYF. The CDR3 nucleotides read TGTGCCAGCAGCTCTTGGGATTCTGGAAACACCATATATTTT.

The chain carries TRBV30 and TRBJ2-7; a possible D gene is TRBD1 (5 bases). Germline-derived CDR1 and CDR2 are GTSNPN and SVGIG (reference sequence). Trimming removed 1 base at V and 3 bases at J, with 7 bases between. The CDR3 extends over 12 amino acids. The DNA for the CDR3 is TGTGCCTGGAGTGGCAGGGACTACGAGCAGTACTTC. Translating gives CAWSGRDYEQYF.

CDR3 protein: CASSAPGGGGFSPLHF. The DNA of the CDR3 is TGTGCCAGCAGCGCCCCAGGGGGTGGAGGATTCTCACCCCTCCACTTT. The chain is built from TRBV9 and TRBJ1-6, with 7 bases identical to TRBD1. The V gene end was trimmed by 3 bases and the J gene end by 10 bases; junction bases not matched to a gene: 13. CDR1 is SGDLS and CDR2 is YYNGEE in the germline V gene. The CDR3 extends over 16 amino acids. Full variable domain (outside the CDR3, taken from reference TRBV9 and TRBJ1-6): DSGVTQTPKHLITATGQRVTLRCSPRSGDLSVYWYQQSLDQGLQFLIQYYNGEERAKGNILERFSAQQFPDLHSELNLSSLELGDSALYFCASSAPGGGGFSPLHFGNGTRLTVT.

The V and J genes are TRBV2 and TRBJ1-1; D possibly corresponds to TRBD1 (5 bases). The CDR3 spans 11 residues. Germline loops: CDR1 SNHLY, CDR2 FYNNEI. Between the trimmed V and J ends, which lost 7 bases and 6 bases, there was a span of 9 bases. The CDR3 reads CASKGFAEAFF. The CDR3 coding sequence is TGTGCCAGCAAGGGGTTCGCTGAAGCTTTCTTT. The full variable domain, its missing parts supplied by reference TRBV2 and TRBJ1-1, is EPEVTQTPSHQVTQMGQEVILRCVPISNHLYFYWYRQILGQKVEFLVSFYNNEISEKSEIFDDQFSVERPDGSNFTLKIRSTKLEDSAMYFCASKGFAEAFFGQGTRLTVV.

The gene calls are TRBV4-3 and TRBJ2-5; D gene unclear. Germline V lookup: CDR1 LGHNA, CDR2 YSLEER. The CDR3 runs 12 residues. V was pared by 0 bases and J by 6 bases, with 5 bases between. As DNA, the CDR3 is TGCGCCAGCAGCCAAGATGATCAGACCCAGTACTTC. Residues: CASSQDDQTQYF.

In the case of this clone: The same CDR3 arises from other DNA sequences in this sample as well. The V call is TRBV28, the J call TRBJ2-3; D gene unclear. The CDR3 extends over 12 amino acids. With 2 bases removed from V and 2 bases from J, the gap between germline ends came to 2 bases. In germline, CDR1 is MDHEN, CDR2 SYDVKM. This chain's CDR3 is CASSLDTDTQYF. The CDR3 DNA reads TGTGCCAGCAGTTTAGACACAGATACGCAGTATTTT.

This clone came up once. The chain employs TRBV6-1 and TRBJ1-3; no clear D gene. V was pared by 6 bases and J by 9 bases, with 18 bases between. Germline-derived CDR1 and CDR2 are MNHNS and SASEGT. This CDR3 is built from 14 residues. CDR3 sequence (DNA): TGTGCCAGCAGGATGACCGGGGTTGAAGGCACCATATATTTT. Protein product: CASRMTGVEGTIYF.